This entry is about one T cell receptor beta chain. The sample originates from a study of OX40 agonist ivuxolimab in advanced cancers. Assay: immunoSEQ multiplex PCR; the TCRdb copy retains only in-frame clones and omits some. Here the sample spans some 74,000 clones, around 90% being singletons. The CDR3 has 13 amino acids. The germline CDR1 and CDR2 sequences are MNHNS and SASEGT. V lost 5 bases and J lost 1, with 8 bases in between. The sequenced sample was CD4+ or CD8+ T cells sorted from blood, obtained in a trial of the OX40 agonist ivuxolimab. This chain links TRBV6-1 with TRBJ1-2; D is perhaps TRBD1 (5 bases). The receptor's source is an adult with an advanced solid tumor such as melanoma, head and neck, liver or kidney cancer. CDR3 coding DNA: TGTGCCAGCAGTCCAGGGTATAACTATGGCTACACCTTC. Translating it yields CASSPGYNYGYTF.